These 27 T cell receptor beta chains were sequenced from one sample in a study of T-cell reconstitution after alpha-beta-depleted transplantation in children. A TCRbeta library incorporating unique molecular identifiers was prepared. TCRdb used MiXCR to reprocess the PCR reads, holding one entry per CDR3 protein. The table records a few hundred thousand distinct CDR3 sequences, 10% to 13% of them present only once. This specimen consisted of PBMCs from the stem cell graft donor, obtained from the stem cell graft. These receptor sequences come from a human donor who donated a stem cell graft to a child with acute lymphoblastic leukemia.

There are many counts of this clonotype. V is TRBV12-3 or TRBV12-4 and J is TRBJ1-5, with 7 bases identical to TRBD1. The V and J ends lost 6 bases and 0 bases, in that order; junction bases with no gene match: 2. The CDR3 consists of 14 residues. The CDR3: CASRQGYSNQPQHF. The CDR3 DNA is TGTGCCAGCAGACAGGGGTATAGCAATCAGCCCCAGCATTTT.

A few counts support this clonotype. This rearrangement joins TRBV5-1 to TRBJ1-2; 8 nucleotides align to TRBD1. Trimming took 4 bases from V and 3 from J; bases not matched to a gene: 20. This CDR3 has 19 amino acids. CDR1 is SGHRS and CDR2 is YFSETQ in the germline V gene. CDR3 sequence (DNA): TGCGCCAGCAGCCCGGTCGGTTCGGGACAGGAATACGGCTACTATGGCTACACCTTC. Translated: CASSPVGSGQEYGYYGYTF.

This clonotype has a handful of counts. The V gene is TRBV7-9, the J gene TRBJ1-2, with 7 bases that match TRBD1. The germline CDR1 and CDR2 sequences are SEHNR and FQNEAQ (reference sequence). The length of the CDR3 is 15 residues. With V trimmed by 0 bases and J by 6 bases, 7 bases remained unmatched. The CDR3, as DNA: TGTGCCAGCAGCTTAGCCACAGGGGCGCCCCATGGCTACACCTTC. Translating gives CASSLATGAPHGYTF.

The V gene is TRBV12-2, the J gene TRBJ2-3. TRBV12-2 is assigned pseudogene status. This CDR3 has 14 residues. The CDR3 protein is CASRFLVAPDTQYF. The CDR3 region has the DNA TGTGCAAGTCGCTTTCTCGTAGCCCCAGATACGCAGTATTTT.

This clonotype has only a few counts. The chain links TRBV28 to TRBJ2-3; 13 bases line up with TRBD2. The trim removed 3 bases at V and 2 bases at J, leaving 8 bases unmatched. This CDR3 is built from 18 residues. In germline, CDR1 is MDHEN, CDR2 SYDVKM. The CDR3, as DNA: TGTGCCAGCAGTTTCCCGGGACTAGCGGGATCAATCACAGATACGCAGTATTTT. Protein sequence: CASSFPGLAGSITDTQYF. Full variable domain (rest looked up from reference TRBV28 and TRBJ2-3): DVKVTQSSRYLVKRTGEKVFLECVQDMDHENMFWYRQDPGLGLRLIYFSYDVKMKEKGDIPEGYSVSREKKERFSLILESASTNQTSMYLCASSFPGLAGSITDTQYFGPGTRLTVL.

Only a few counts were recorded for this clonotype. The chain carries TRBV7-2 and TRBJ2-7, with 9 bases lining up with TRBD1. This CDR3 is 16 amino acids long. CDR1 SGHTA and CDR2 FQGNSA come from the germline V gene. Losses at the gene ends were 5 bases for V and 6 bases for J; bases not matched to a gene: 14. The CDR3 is CASSNTGTGRDSEQYF. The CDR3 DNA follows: TGTGCCAGCAGCAATACCGGGACAGGGAGGGACTCCGAGCAGTACTTC.

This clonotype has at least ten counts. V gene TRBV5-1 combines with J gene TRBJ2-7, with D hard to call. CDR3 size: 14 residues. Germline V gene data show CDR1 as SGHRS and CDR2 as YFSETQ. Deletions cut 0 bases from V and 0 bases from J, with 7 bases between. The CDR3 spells CASSLGGYSYEQYF. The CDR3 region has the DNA TGCGCCAGCAGCTTGGGCGGCTACTCCTACGAGCAGTACTTC.

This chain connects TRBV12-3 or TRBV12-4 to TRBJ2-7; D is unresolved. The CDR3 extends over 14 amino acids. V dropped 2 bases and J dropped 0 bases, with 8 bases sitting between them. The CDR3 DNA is TGTGCCAGCAGTTTACTGCGGAGCTCCTACGAGCAGTACTTC. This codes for CASSLLRSSYEQYF.

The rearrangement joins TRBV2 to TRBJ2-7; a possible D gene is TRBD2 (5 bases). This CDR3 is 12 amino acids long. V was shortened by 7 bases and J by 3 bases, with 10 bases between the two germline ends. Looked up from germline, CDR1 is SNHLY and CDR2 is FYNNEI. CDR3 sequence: CASTSGVYEQYF. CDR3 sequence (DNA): TGTGCCAGCACGTCCGGGGTCTACGAGCAGTACTTC.

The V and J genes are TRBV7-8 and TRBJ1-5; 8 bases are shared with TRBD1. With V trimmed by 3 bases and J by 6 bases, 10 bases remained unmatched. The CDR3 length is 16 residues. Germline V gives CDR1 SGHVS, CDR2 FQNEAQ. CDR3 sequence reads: CASSFRAGTGGQPQHF. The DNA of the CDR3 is TGTGCCAGCAGCTTTCGTGCCGGGACAGGAGGTCAGCCCCAGCATTTT.

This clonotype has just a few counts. In DNA, the CDR3 is TGCGCCAGCAGCCAAGATTGGGGTGGACTAGCGGGAGTCGGGGAGCTGTTTTTT. Protein sequence: CASSQDWGGLAGVGELFF. J is TRBJ2-2 and V is TRBV4-3; 13 bases map to TRBD2. Germline V lookup: CDR1 LGHNA, CDR2 YSLEER. V lost 0 bases and J lost 7; bases outside the gene matches: 8. The CDR3 has 18 amino acids.

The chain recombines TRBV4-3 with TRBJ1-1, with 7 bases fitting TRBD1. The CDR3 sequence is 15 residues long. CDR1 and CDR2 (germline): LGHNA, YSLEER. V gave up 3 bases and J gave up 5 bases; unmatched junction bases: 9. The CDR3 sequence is CASSQDRTPGTEAFF. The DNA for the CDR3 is TGCGCCAGCAGCCAGGACAGGACCCCGGGGACTGAAGCTTTCTTT.

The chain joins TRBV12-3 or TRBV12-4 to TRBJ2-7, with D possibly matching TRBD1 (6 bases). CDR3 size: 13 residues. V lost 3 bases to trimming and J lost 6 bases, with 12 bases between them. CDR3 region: CASSLMGTSEQYF. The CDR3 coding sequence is TGTGCCAGCAGTTTGATGGGGACAAGCGAGCAGTACTTC.

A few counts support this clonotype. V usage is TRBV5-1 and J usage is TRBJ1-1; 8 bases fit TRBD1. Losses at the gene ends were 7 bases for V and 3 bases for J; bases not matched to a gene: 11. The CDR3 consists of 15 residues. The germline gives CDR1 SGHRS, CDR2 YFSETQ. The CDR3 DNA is TGCGCCAGCGGACTTCGGACAGGGCGGGACACTGAAGCTTTCTTT. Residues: CASGLRTGRDTEAFF.

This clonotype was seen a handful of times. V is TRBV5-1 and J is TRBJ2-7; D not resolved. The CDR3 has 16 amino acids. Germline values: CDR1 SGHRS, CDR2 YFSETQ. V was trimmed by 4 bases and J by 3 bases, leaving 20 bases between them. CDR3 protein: CASSHTGLGVGYEQYF. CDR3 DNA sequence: TGCGCCAGCAGCCATACCGGTTTGGGCGTCGGCTACGAGCAGTACTTC. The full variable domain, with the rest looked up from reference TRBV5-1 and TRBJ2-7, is KAGVTQTPRYLIKTRGQQVTLSCSPISGHRSVSWYQQTPGQGLQFLFEYFSETQRNKGNFPGRFSGRQFSNSRSEMNVSTLELGDSALYLCASSHTGLGVGYEQYFGPGTRLTVT.

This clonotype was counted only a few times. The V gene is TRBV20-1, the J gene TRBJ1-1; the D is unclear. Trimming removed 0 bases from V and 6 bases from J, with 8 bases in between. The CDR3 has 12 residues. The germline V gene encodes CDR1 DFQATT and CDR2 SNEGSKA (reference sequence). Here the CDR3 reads CSARDLAPEAFF. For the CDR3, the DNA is TGCAGTGCTAGAGATTTGGCTCCTGAAGCTTTCTTT.

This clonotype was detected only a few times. CDR3 amino acids: CASSQEAAWGEQYF. Here the CDR3 DNA reads TGCGCCAGCAGCCAAGAAGCCGCTTGGGGCGAGCAGTACTTC. The V and J genes are TRBV4-1 and TRBJ2-7; D gene ambiguous. Trimming took off 0 bases at V and 6 bases at J, with 12 bases between the two ends. Germline assignment: CDR1 MGHRA and CDR2 YSYEKL. This CDR3 has 14 amino acids.

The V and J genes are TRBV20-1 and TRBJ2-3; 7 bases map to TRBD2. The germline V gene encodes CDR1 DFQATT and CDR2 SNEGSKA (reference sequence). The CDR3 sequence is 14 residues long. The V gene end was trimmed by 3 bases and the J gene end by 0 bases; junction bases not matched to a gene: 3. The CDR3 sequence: CSARGSGSTDTQYF. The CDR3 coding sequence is TGCAGTGCTAGGGGTAGCGGGAGCACAGATACGCAGTATTTT.

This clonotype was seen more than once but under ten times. The CDR3 sequence: CAAHWGPGETQYF. CDR3 DNA: TGTGCAGCGCATTGGGGCCCCGGGGAGACCCAGTACTTC. The V call is TRBV7-9, the J call TRBJ2-5, with D maybe TRBD1 (5 bases). The CDR3 sequence is 13 residues long. Germline V CDR1 and CDR2: SEHNR, FQNEAQ (reference sequence).

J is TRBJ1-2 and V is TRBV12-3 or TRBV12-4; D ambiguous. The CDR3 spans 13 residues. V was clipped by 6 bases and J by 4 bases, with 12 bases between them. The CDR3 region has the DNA TGTGCCAGCAGCTGGGGAGCCGGCTATGGCTACACCTTC. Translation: CASSWGAGYGYTF.

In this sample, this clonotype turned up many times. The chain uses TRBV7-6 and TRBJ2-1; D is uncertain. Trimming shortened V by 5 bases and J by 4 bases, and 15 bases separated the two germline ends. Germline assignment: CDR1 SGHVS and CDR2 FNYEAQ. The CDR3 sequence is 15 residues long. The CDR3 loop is CASSAPKLLYNEQFF. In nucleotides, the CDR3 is TGTGCCAGCAGCGCTCCTAAGCTCCTATACAATGAGCAGTTCTTC.

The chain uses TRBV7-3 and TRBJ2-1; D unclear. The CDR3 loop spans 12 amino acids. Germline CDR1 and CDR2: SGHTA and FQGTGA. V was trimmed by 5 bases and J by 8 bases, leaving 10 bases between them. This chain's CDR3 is CASSPGTYEQFF. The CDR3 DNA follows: TGTGCCAGCAGCCCAGGAACATATGAGCAGTTCTTC. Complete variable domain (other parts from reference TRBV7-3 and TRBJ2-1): GAGVSQTPSNKVTEKGKYVELRCDPISGHTALYWYRQSLGQGPEFLIYFQGTGAADDSGLPNDRFFAVRPEGSVSTLKIQRTERGDSAVYLCASSPGTYEQFFGPGTRLTVL.

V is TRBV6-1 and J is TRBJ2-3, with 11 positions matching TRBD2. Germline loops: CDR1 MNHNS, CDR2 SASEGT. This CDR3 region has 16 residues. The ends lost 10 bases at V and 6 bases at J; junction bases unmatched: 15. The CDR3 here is CATALAGGLTPDTQYF. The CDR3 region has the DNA TGTGCCACCGCGCTAGCGGGAGGACTAACCCCCGATACGCAGTATTTT.

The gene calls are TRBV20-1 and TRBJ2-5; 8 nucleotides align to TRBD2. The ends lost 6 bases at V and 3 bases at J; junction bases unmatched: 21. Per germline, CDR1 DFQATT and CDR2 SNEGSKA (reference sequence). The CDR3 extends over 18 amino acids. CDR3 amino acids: CSASLAGGDLRDEETQYF. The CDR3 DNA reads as TGCAGTGCAAGTCTAGCGGGTGGGGACTTACGGGACGAAGAGACCCAGTACTTC.

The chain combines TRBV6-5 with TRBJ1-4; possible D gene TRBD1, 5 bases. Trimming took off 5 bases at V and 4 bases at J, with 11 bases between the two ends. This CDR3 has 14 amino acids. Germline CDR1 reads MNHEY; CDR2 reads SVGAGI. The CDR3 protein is CASSGPGLNEKLFF. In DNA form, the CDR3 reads TGTGCCAGCAGTGGCCCAGGGCTTAATGAAAAACTGTTTTTT.

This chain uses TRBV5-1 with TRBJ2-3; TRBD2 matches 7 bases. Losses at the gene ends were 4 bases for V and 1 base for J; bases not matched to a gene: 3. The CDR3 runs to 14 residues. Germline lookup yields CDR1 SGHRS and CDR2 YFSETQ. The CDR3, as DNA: TGCGCCAGCAGCGGCGGACTAGGCACAGATACGCAGTATTTT. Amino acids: CASSGGLGTDTQYF.

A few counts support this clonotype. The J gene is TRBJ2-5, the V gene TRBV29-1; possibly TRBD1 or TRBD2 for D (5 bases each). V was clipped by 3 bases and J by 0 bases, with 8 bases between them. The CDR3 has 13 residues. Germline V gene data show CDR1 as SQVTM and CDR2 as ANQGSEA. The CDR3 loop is CSVEGRDQETQYF. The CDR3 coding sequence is TGCAGCGTTGAGGGACGGGACCAAGAGACCCAGTACTTC.